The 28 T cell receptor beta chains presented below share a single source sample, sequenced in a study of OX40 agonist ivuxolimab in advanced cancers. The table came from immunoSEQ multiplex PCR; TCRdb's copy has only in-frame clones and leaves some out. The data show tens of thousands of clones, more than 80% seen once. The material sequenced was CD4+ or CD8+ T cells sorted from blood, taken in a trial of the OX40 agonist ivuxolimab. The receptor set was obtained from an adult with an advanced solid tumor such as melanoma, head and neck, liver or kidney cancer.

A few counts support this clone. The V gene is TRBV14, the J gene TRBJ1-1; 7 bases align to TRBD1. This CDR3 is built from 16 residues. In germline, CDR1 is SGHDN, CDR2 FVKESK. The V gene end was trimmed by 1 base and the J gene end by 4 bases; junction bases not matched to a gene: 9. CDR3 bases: TGTGCCAGCAGCCAAGGTTGGTGGTCAGGGGGCACTGAAGCTTTCTTT. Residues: CASSQGWWSGGTEAFF.

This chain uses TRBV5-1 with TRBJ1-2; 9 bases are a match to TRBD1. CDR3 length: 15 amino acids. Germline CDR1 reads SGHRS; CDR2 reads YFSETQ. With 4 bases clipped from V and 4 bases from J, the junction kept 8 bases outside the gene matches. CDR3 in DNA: TGCGCCAGCAGCCAAGGCGGACAGGGGTCCTATGGCTACACCTTC. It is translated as CASSQGGQGSYGYTF.

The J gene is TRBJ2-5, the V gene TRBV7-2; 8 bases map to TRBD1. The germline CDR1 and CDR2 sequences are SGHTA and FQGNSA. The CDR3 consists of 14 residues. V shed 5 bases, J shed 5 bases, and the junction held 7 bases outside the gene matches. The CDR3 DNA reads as TGTGCCAGCAGCCCAGGGGGCGCGAGGGAGACCCAGTACTTC. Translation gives CASSPGGARETQYF.

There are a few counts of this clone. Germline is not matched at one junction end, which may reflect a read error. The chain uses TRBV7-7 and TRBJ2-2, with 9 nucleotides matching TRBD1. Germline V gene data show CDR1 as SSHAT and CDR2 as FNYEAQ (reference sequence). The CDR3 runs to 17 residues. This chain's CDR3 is CASSLGPGQGNTGELFF. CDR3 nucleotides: TGTGCTAGCAGCTTGGGCCCGGGACAGGGCAACACCGGGGAGCTGTTTTTT. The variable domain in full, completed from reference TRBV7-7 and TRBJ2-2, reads GAGVSQSPRYKVTKRGQDVTLRCDPISSHATLYWYQQALGQGPEFLTYFNYEAQPDKSGLPSDRFSAERPEGSISTLTIQRTEQRDSAMYRCASSLGPGQGNTGELFFGEGSRLTVL.

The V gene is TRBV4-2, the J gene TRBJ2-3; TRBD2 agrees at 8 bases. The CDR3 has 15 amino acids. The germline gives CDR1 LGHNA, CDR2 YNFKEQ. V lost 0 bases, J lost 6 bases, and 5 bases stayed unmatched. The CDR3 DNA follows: TGTGCCAGCAGCCAAGAAGCGGGGGCCGGGGATACGCAGTATTTT. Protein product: CASSQEAGAGDTQYF.

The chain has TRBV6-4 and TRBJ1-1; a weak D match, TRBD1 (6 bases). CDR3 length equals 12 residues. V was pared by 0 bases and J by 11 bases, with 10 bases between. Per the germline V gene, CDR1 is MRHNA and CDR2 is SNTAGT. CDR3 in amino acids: CASSDSAGAAFF. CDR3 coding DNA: TGTGCCAGCAGTGACTCCGCGGGGGCGGCTTTCTTT.

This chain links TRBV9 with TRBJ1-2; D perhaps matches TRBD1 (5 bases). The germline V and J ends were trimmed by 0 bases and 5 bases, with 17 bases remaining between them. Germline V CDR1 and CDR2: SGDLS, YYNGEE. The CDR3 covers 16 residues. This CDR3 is CASSVDVGAGGYGYTF. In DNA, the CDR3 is TGTGCCAGCAGCGTAGACGTTGGGGCTGGGGGATATGGCTACACCTTC.

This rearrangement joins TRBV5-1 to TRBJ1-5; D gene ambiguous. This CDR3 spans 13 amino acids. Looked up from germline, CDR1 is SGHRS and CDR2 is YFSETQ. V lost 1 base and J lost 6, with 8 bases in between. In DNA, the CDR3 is TGCGCCAGCAGCTTGTGGTTCGGTCAGCCCCAGCATTTT. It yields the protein CASSLWFGQPQHF.

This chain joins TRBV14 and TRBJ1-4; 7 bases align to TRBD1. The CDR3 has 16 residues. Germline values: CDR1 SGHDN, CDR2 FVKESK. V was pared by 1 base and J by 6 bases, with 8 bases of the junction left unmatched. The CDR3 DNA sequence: TGTGCCAGCAGCCAAGTTCTGGGGACAGTGGATGAAAAACTGTTTTTT. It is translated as CASSQVLGTVDEKLFF.

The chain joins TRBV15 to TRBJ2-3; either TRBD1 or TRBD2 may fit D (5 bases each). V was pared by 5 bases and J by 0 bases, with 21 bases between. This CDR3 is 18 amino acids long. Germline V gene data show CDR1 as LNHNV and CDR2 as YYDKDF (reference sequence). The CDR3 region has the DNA TGTGCCACCAGCGGGGCAGAGAGACGGGACCGTAGCACAGATACGCAGTATTTT. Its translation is CATSGAERRDRSTDTQYF.

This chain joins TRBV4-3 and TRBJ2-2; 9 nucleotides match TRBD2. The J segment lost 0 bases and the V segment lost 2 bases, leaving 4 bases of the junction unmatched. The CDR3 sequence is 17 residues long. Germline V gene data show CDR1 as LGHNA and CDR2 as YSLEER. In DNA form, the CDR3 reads TGCGCCAGCAGCCAATTGCCTAGCGGGACGAACACCGGGGAGCTGTTTTTT. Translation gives CASSQLPSGTNTGELFF.

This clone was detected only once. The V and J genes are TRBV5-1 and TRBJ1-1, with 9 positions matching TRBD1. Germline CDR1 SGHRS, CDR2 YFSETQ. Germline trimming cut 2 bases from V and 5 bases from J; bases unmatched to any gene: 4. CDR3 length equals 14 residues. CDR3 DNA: TGCGCCAGCAGCTTACAGGGGGCGGCGACTGAAGCTTTCTTT. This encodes CASSLQGAATEAFF.

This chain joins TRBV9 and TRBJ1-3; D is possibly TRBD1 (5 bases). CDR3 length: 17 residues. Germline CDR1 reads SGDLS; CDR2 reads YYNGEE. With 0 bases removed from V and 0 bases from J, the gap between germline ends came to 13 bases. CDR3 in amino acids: CASSVDPGPHSGNTIYF. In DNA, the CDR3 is TGTGCCAGCAGCGTAGATCCAGGGCCCCACTCTGGAAACACCATATATTTT.

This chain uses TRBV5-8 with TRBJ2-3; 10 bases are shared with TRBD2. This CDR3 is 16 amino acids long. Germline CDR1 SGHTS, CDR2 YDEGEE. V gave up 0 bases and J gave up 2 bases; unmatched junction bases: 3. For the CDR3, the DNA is TGTGCCAGCAGCTTGGCCAGCGGGAGGGTCACAGATACGCAGTATTTT. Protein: CASSLASGRVTDTQYF.

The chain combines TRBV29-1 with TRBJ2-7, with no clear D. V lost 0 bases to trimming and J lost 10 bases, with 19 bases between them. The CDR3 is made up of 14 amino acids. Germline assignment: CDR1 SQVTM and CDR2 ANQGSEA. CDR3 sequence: CSVEDRHGPTVQYF. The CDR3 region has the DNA TGCAGCGTTGAAGATAGGCACGGCCCCACGGTTCAGTACTTC.

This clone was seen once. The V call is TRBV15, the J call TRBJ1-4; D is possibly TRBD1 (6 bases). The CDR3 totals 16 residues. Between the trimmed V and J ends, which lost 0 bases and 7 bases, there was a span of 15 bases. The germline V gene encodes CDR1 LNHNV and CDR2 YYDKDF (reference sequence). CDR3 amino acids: CATSRESGGLGEKLFF. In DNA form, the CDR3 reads TGTGCCACCAGCAGAGAGTCTGGGGGGCTTGGTGAAAAACTGTTTTTT.

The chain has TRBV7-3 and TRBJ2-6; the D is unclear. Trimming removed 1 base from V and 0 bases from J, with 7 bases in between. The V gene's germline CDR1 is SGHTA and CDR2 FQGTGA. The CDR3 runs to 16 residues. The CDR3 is CASSLSWLSGANVLTF. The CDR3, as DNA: TGTGCCAGCAGCTTAAGTTGGCTCTCTGGGGCCAACGTCCTGACTTTC.

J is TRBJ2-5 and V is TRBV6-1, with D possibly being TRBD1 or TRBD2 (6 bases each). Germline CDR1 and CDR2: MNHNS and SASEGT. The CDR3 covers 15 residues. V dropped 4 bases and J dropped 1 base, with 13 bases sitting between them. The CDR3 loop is CASSALGGLQETQYF. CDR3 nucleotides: TGTGCCAGCAGTGCTCTTGGGGGGCTCCAAGAGACCCAGTACTTC.

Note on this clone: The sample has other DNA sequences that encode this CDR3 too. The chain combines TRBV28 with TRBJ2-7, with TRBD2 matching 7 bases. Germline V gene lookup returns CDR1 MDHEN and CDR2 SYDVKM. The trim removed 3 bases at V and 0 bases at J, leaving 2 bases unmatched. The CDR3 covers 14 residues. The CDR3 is CASSLGGGSYEQYF. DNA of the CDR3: TGTGCCAGCAGTTTGGGGGGGGGCTCCTACGAGCAGTACTTC.

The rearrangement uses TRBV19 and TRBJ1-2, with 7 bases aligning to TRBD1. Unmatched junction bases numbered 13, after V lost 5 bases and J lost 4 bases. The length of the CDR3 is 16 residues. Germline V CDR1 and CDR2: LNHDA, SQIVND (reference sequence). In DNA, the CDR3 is TGTGCCAGTAGTGCGCTCACAGGGGCTCAGCCCTATGGCTACACCTTC. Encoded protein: CASSALTGAQPYGYTF. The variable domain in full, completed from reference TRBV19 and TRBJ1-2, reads DGGITQSPKYLFRKEGQNVTLSCEQNLNHDAMYWYRQDPGQGLRLIYYSQIVNDFQKGDIAEGYSVSREKKESFPLTVTSAQKNPTAFYLCASSALTGAQPYGYTFGSGTRLTVV.

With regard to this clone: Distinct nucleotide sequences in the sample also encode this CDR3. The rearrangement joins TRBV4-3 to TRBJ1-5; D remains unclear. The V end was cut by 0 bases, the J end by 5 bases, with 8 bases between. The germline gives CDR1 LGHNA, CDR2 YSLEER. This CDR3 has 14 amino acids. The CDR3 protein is CASSQELTDQPQHF. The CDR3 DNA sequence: TGCGCCAGCAGCCAAGAGCTCACAGATCAGCCCCAGCATTTT.

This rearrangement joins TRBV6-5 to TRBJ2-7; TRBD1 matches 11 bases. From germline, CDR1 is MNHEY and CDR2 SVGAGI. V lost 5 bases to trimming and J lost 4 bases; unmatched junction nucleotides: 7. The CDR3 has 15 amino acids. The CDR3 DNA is TGTGCCAGCAGTATAACCGGGACAGGGGGGTACGAGCAGTACGTC. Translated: CASSITGTGGYEQYV.

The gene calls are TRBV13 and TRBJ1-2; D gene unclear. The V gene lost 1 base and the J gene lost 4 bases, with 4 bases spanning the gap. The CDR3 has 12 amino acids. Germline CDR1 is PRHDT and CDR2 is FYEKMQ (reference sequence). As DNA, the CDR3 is TGTGCCAGCAGCTTAGTCACCTATGGCTACACCTTC. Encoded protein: CASSLVTYGYTF.

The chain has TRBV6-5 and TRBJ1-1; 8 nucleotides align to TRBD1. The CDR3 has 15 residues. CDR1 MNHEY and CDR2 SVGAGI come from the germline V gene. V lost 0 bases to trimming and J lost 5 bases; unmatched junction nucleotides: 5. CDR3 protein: CASSYSGRGQTEAFF. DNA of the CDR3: TGTGCCAGCAGTTACTCCGGCAGGGGGCAAACTGAAGCTTTCTTT.

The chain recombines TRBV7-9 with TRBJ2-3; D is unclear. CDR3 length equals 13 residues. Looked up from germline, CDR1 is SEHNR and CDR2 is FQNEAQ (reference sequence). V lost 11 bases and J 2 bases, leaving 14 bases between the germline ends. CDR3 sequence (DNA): TGTGCCGTAACGGGCGGCGACACAGATACGCAGTATTTT. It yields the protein CAVTGGDTDTQYF.

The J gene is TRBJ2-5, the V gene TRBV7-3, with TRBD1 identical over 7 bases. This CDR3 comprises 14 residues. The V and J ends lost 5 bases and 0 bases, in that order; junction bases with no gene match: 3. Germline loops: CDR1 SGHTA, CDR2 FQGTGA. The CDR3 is CASSPDRYQETQYF. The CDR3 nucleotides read TGTGCCAGCAGCCCGGACAGGTACCAAGAGACCCAGTACTTC.

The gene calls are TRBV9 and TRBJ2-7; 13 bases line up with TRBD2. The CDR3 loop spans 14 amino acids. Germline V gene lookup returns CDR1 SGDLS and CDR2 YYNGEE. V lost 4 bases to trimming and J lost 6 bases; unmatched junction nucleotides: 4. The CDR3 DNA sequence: TGTGCCAGCAGCTCACGGACTAGCGGGGGCGAGCAGTACTTC. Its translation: CASSSRTSGGEQYF.

The CDR3 region is CASSVKHRGVLGYGYTF. Here the CDR3 DNA reads TGTGCCAGCAGTGTTAAACACAGGGGAGTATTGGGCTATGGCTACACCTTC. The chain recombines TRBV7-3 with TRBJ1-2; 7 nucleotides align to TRBD1. After removal of 6 bases from V and 4 bases from J, the junction contained 17 bases not matched to a gene. Germline CDR1 SGHTA, CDR2 FQGTGA. This CDR3 has 17 amino acids.